This is a list of T cell receptor beta chains from one sample in a study of control samples from healthy donors and cancer patients. Sequenced by immunoSEQ multiplex PCR; TCRdb stores in-frame clones only, minus some. The table includes tens of thousands of clones, less than 90% detected once. Sample: PBMCs. All receptors come from a woman aged 45 to 65 with colorectal cancer. The CDR3 runs from the conserved cysteine through the conserved F or W. A D gene is named only where the DNA matches it firmly. Where a row states a size, it is once, few, many or the class of an expanded clone; other rows omit it.

clone size	CDR3 length	D gene	J gene	V gene	CDR3 DNA	CDR3 protein
-	13	-	TRBJ2-1	TRBV7-2	TGTGCCAGCAGCTTAGGAACTTACAATGAGCAGTTCTTC	CASSLGTYNEQFF
once	14	TRBD1	TRBJ1-2	TRBV19	TGTGCCAGTAGAGACAGGGCGATTGGGTATGGCTACACCTTC	CASRDRAIGYGYTF
medium-sized	16	TRBD2	TRBJ2-5	TRBV20-1	TGCAGTGCTAGTTCCTCGTCTAGCGGGGGGCTAGAGACCCAGTACTTC	CSASSSSSGGLETQYF
-	16	-	TRBJ2-5	TRBV2	TGTGCCAGCAGCCGGGGAGGAGGGCGAGCCGGGGAGACCCAGTACTTC	CASSRGGGRAGETQYF
-	15	TRBD1	TRBJ1-4	TRBV2	TGTGCCAGCATTCGGACAGGAGCAACTAATGAAAAACTGTTTTTT	CASIRTGATNEKLFF
-	15	-	TRBJ1-3	TRBV9	TGTGCCAGCAGCCCCCTCGGAGCCTCTGGAAACACCATATATTTT	CASSPLGASGNTIYF
once	11	-	TRBJ1-1	TRBV20-1	TGCAGTGCTAGGACGGGTCCCGAAGCTTTCTTT	CSARTGPEAFF
-	15	-	TRBJ1-4	TRBV18	TGTGCCAGCTCATCGGACGGACCAACTAATGAAAAACTGTTTTTT	CASSSDGPTNEKLFF
once	11	-	TRBJ1-2	TRBV20-1	TGCAGTGCTAATCGGGGGGATGGCTACACCTTC	CSANRGDGYTF
-	18	TRBD2	TRBJ2-1	TRBV28	TGTGCCAGCAGCCCCAGACTTAAAGCGGGGGCCCTATACAATGAGCAGTTCTTC	CASSPRLKAGALYNEQFF
once	13	-	TRBJ1-2	TRBV18	TGTGCCAGCTCACCAACAAAACCTAGCGGCTACACCTTC	CASSPTKPSGYTF
-	15	TRBD2	TRBJ2-1	TRBV19	TGTGCCAGTAGTCCTAGCGGGGGGACCTACAATGAGCAGTTCTTC	CASSPSGGTYNEQFF
-	18	TRBD1	TRBJ1-1	TRBV25-1	TGTGCCAGCAGGTCGGACGTGGACAGGTCTTTCCGGAACACTGAAGCTTTCTTT	CASRSDVDRSFRNTEAFF
-	12	-	TRBJ1-5	TRBV19	TGTGCCAGTAGTATGGGGGATCAGCCCCAGCATTTT	CASSMGDQPQHF
once	14	-	TRBJ1-2	TRBV7-2	TGTGCCAGCAGCTTATTTCAGGGCCTGGAGGGCTACACCTTC	CASSLFQGLEGYTF
-	13	-	TRBJ1-3	TRBV2	TGTGCCAGCAGTGATTGGAGGGGAAACACCATATATTTT	CASSDWRGNTIYF
-	13	-	TRBJ1-1	TRBV10-2	TGCGCCAGCAGTGAGTTACATGGGACTGAAGCTTTCTTT	CASSELHGTEAFF
-	13	-	TRBJ1-2	TRBV7-3	TGTGCCAGCAGCTTAGGAGGGTCAGGTGGCTACACCTTC	CASSLGGSGGYTF
-	14	TRBD1	TRBJ1-2	TRBV24-1	TGTGCCACCAGTGACTCCGGGACAGGGAACGGCTACACCTTC	CATSDSGTGNGYTF
-	14	-	TRBJ2-2	TRBV27	TGTGCCAGCAGTTTATACAGGGCGGCCGGGGAGCTGTTTTTT	CASSLYRAAGELFF
-	16	-	TRBJ1-1	TRBV5-1	TGCGCCAGCAGCCTCCTCCCGGCGGGGGGAAGCACTGAAGCTTTCTTT	CASSLLPAGGSTEAFF
once	14	TRBD1	TRBJ1-1	TRBV30	TGTGCCTGGCGGGACAGGGGGCTAAGGACTGAAGCTTTCTTT	CAWRDRGLRTEAFF
few	18	TRBD2	TRBJ2-2	TRBV7-8	TGTGCCAGCAGCTTTAGGCTAGCGGGGGGCCCGAACACCGGGGAGCTGTTTTTT	CASSFRLAGGPNTGELFF
-	14	-	TRBJ1-1	TRBV27	TGTGCCAGCAGTTTCCAGCGCGAAAACACTGAAGCTTTCTTT	CASSFQRENTEAFF
-	13	-	TRBJ1-5	TRBV29-1	TGCAGCGTTGCTGGGGAGGGCAATCAGCCCCAGCATTTT	CSVAGEGNQPQHF
-	12	-	TRBJ1-4	TRBV27	TGTGCCCTCAGGGTGAGTGGTGAAAAACTGTTTTTT	CALRVSGEKLFF
-	14	-	TRBJ2-1	TRBV9	TGTGCCAGCAGCGTAGAACCTAACGACAATGAGCAGTTCTTC	CASSVEPNDNEQFF
-	15	-	TRBJ2-1	TRBV11-1	TGTGCCAGCAGCTTAGACATAACCTCCTACAATGAGCAGTTCTTC	CASSLDITSYNEQFF
-	15	TRBD1	TRBJ1-6	TRBV2	TGTGCCACCCAGGGGGCAAGCTCCTATAATTCACCCCTCCACTTT	CATQGASSYNSPLHF
-	16	-	TRBJ1-5	TRBV6-5	TGTGCCAGCAGTTACTCGACTACGCTGGGCAATCAGCCCCAGCATTTT	CASSYSTTLGNQPQHF
-	17	-	TRBJ2-5	TRBV7-6	TGTGCCAGCAGCTTAGTTTTTTTTCGGGGGACCCAAGAGACCCAGTACTTC	CASSLVFFRGTQETQYF